One and the same sample provided the 14 T cell receptor beta chains below, sequenced in a study of shared clonotypes between healthy human individuals. Sequenced by immunoSEQ multiplex PCR; TCRdb stores in-frame clones only, minus some. The repertoire includes 1.4 million or so clones, 98% to 99% of them detected once, and about 0.34% sits in the top ten. The sequenced sample consisted of naive CD4+ T cells sorted from blood. The subset denotes: CD45RA+ positively selected. All receptors come from a man aged 25-40 years in good health.

The genes are TRBV6-1 and TRBJ2-5, with D unresolved. The CDR3 runs 13 residues. From germline, CDR1 is MNHNS and CDR2 SASEGT. V was clipped by 3 bases and J by 0 bases, with 5 bases between them. The CDR3 protein is CASSEVYQETQYF. The CDR3 coding sequence is TGTGCCAGCAGTGAGGTGTACCAAGAGACCCAGTACTTC.

V gene TRBV2 combines with J gene TRBJ1-1; D ambiguous. Between the trimmed V and J ends, which lost 0 bases and 4 bases, there was a span of 12 bases. This CDR3 is 15 amino acids long. Germline V gene sequence: CDR1 SNHLY, CDR2 FYNNEI. For the CDR3, the DNA is TGTGCCAGCAGTGAAGCGTTATTGCTGTTCACTGAAGCTTTCTTT. Translating gives CASSEALLLFTEAFF. Combining the CDR3 with reference TRBV2 and TRBJ1-1 gives the whole variable domain EPEVTQTPSHQVTQMGQEVILRCVPISNHLYFYWYRQILGQKVEFLVSFYNNEISEKSEIFDDQFSVERPDGSNFTLKIRSTKLEDSAMYFCASSEALLLFTEAFFGQGTRLTVV.

The chain couples TRBV19 to TRBJ2-2; possible D gene TRBD2, 6 bases. The V and J ends lost 0 bases and 0 bases respectively, with 14 bases between them. The CDR3 sequence is 18 residues long. CDR1 and CDR2 from the germline V gene are LNHDA and SQIVND (reference sequence). The CDR3 loop is CASSIDHAGTANTGELFF. The CDR3 DNA reads TGTGCCAGTAGTATAGACCACGCCGGGACTGCGAACACCGGGGAGCTGTTTTTT.

This chain joins TRBV2 and TRBJ1-4; D call uncertain. Trimming cost V 8 bases and J 0 bases, with 13 bases left between them. Germline lookup yields CDR1 SNHLY and CDR2 FYNNEI. The CDR3 sequence is 15 residues long. The CDR3 protein is CASHFGDATNEKLFF. CDR3 bases: TGTGCCAGCCACTTCGGGGATGCAACTAATGAAAAACTGTTTTTT.

The CDR3 loop is CASSLFGSGADISGNTIYF. The CDR3 bases are TGTGCCAGCAGCTTATTCGGTTCCGGGGCCGACATCTCTGGAAACACCATATATTTT. V usage is TRBV11-2 and J usage is TRBJ1-3, with a possible D match to TRBD1 (5 bases). Germline loops: CDR1 SGHAT, CDR2 FQNNGV. The CDR3 is made up of 19 amino acids. V was shortened by 2 bases and J by 0 bases, with 20 bases between the two germline ends.

The chain employs TRBV15 and TRBJ1-1, with D possibly matching TRBD1 (5 bases). The CDR3 spans 13 residues. Germline V gives CDR1 LNHNV, CDR2 YYDKDF (reference sequence). Trimming pared 1 base from V and 6 bases from J, leaving 9 bases between. The CDR3 coding sequence is TGTGCCACCAGCAGAGTTGCGACAGCTGAAGCTTTCTTT. Its protein product is CATSRVATAEAFF.

This clone has a handful of counts. Other DNA sequences in this sample translate to the same CDR3. The chain is built from TRBV29-1 and TRBJ2-7; D unclear. Trimming left V 1 base short and J 2 bases short, with 6 bases between. CDR1 and CDR2 (germline): SQVTM, ANQGSEA. CDR3 length equals 12 residues. The DNA for the CDR3 is TGCAGCGTTGAAGCAGGCCCCTACGAGCAGTACTTC. Protein product: CSVEAGPYEQYF.

The genes are TRBV29-1 and TRBJ1-2, with 11 bases identical to TRBD1. Germline V gives CDR1 SQVTM, CDR2 ANQGSEA. The V segment lost 6 bases and the J segment 5 bases; nucleotides outside the gene matches: 8. The CDR3 is made up of 14 amino acids. The CDR3 DNA is TGCAGCGTGAGGACAGGGGGCGATACGTATGGCTACACCTTC. Its translation is CSVRTGGDTYGYTF. Complete variable domain (other parts from reference TRBV29-1 and TRBJ1-2): SAVISQKPSRDICQRGTSLTIQCQVDSQVTMMFWYRQQPGQSLTLIATANQGSEATYESGFVIDKFPISRPNLTFSTLTVSNMSPEDSSIYLCSVRTGGDTYGYTFGSGTRLTVV.

This chain joins TRBV28 and TRBJ1-1, with D perhaps TRBD1 (5 bases). The CDR3 length is 13 residues. Trimming pared 2 bases from V and 11 bases from J, leaving 15 bases between. Germline V CDR1 and CDR2: MDHEN, SYDVKM. The CDR3 nucleotides are TGTGCCAGCAGTTTAACCCTTCGGCGGGGGGCTTTCTTT. Translation gives CASSLTLRRGAFF.

This chain joins TRBV28 and TRBJ2-7; 8 positions match TRBD1. V shed 6 bases, J shed 7 bases, and the junction held 11 bases outside the gene matches. Germline CDR1 reads MDHEN; CDR2 reads SYDVKM. This CDR3 comprises 14 residues. In DNA, the CDR3 is TGTGCCAGCAGAGCAGGGGGCACGTCTGGTGAGCAGTACTTC. Its translation: CASRAGGTSGEQYF.

The J gene is TRBJ2-5, the V gene TRBV5-1, with D unclear. This CDR3 spans 14 amino acids. V dropped 2 bases and J dropped 2 bases, with 10 bases sitting between them. Germline V lookup: CDR1 SGHRS, CDR2 YFSETQ. The CDR3 reads CASSLFSEQETQYF. The CDR3 DNA sequence: TGCGCCAGCAGCTTATTTTCAGAGCAAGAGACCCAGTACTTC.

The chain has TRBV4-1 and TRBJ2-7; 8 nucleotides line up with TRBD2. V shed 0 bases, J shed 4 bases, and the junction held 5 bases outside the gene matches. This CDR3 spans 15 amino acids. Germline V gives CDR1 MGHRA, CDR2 YSYEKL. CDR3 residues: CASSQDRGGTYEQYF. CDR3 bases: TGCGCCAGCAGCCAAGATCGGGGGGGTACGTACGAGCAGTACTTC.

On this clone itself: This specimen includes other DNA sequences encoding the same CDR3. This chain joins TRBV5-1 and TRBJ2-1, with D unclear. This CDR3 has 15 residues. CDR1 and CDR2 from the germline V gene are SGHRS and YFSETQ. Trimming pared 0 bases from V and 1 base from J, leaving 8 bases between. The CDR3 bases are TGCGCCAGCAGCTTGGAAGGGCGGTCCTACAATGAGCAGTTCTTC. It translates to CASSLEGRSYNEQFF.

The chain carries TRBV30 and TRBJ2-7; 10 nucleotides match TRBD1. This CDR3 contains 14 residues. The junction had 2 bases not matched to a gene; V was cut back by 3 bases and J by 0 bases. Germline V gene data show CDR1 as GTSNPN and CDR2 as SVGIG (reference sequence). The CDR3 DNA sequence: TGTGCCTGGAGCTGGACAGGGGGCTCCTACGAGCAGTACTTC. It specifies CAWSWTGGSYEQYF.